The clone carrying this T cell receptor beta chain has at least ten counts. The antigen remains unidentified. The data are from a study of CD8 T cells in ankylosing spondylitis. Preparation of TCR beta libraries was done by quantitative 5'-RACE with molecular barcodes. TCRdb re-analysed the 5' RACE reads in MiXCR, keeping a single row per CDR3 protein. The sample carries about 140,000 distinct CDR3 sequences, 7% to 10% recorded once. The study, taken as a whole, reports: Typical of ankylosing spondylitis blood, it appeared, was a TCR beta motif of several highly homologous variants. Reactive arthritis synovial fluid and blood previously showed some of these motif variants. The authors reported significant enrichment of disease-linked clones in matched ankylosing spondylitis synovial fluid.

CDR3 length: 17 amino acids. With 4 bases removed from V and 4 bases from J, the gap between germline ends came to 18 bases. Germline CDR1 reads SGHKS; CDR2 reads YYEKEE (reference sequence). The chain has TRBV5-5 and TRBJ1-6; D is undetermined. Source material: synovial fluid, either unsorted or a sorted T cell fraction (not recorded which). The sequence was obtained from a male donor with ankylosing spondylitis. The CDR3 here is CASSPVGLDDYNSPLHF. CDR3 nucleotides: TGTGCCAGCAGCCCTGTTGGCCTGGATGATTATAATTCACCCCTCCACTTT.